This TCR beta chain came from a study of T cell changes during pregnancy in multiple sclerosis. The CDR3 totals 15 residues. Per the germline V gene, CDR1 is SGDLS and CDR2 is YYNGEE. The ends lost 4 bases at V and 9 bases at J; junction bases unmatched: 12. The data were produced by immunoSEQ multiplex PCR, yet TCRdb's version contains in-frame clones alone and is incomplete. Counted here are about 74,000 clones, 70% to 90% occurring once; the ten biggest clones make up approximately 3.5%. The sample here was peripheral blood, taken before pregnancy. This chain connects TRBV9 to TRBJ2-1; the match to TRBD1 covers 8 bases. The receptor was isolated from a female donor with multiple sclerosis, enrolled in a pregnancy study. The CDR3 is CASSSRQGPTGEQFF. CDR3 DNA sequence: TGTGCCAGCAGCTCTCGACAGGGGCCAACTGGTGAGCAGTTCTTC.